This T cell receptor (beta chain) stems from a study of T cell responses to AZD1222 COVID-19 vaccine. The CDR3 is 14 amino acids. The V gene's germline CDR1 is SNHLY and CDR2 FYNNEI. After removal of 8 bases from V and 3 bases from J, the junction contained 4 bases not matched to a gene. About this clone: The target antigen is unknown.

General observations from the study: Scientists sampled the repertoires only once the peak T cell response had passed. Only six or seven AZD1222 recipients tested seropositive at baseline. Of spike-specific TCRs, nearly half reportedly target regions left unmutated in variants. There were vaccine-associated CD4 TCRs across spike, dominant at 160-218 and 743-854.

Data came from immunoSEQ multiplex PCR; TCRdb stores just in-frame clones and leaves some out. The sample lists 100,000 or so clones; approximately 86% were seen once. This clonotype was sampled from an adult who received the AZD1222 COVID-19 vaccine. The rearrangement joins TRBV2 to TRBJ2-6; 7 nucleotides line up with TRBD2. The material sequenced was peripheral blood, taken 28 days after the second AZD1222 dose. CDR3 residues: CASGRGGGANVLTF. Here the CDR3 DNA reads TGTGCCAGCGGGAGGGGAGGTGGGGCCAACGTCCTGACTTTC.